These 13 T cell receptor beta chains share one sample of origin, sequenced in a study of T cell changes during pregnancy in multiple sclerosis. Measured with immunoSEQ multiplex PCR; TCRdb has only the in-frame clones, and not every one. The repertoire consists of tens of thousands of clones, with roughly 88% occurring once and the leading ten covering 1.4%. This sample comprised peripheral blood, obtained in the third trimester of pregnancy. These receptors were taken from a female donor with multiple sclerosis, enrolled in a pregnancy study.

The CDR3 DNA follows: TGCGCCAGCGCCGTCGACAGGGGCCCCTCCTACGAGCAGTACTTC. Its translation is CASAVDRGPSYEQYF. This rearrangement joins TRBV5-1 to TRBJ2-7; 8 bases are a match to TRBD1. Germline CDR1 SGHRS, CDR2 YFSETQ. The V segment lost 7 bases and the J segment 0 bases; nucleotides outside the gene matches: 9. The CDR3 totals 15 residues.

The chain has TRBV6-4 and TRBJ2-1; 11 positions match TRBD2. This CDR3 has 18 residues. With V trimmed by 8 bases and J by 4 bases, 16 bases remained unmatched. Germline assignment: CDR1 MRHNA and CDR2 SNTAGT. CDR3 coding DNA: TGTGCCAGCCGGGTGTTCAGGTTTCTAGCGGGGGGTTACAATGAGCAGTTCTTC. Amino acids: CASRVFRFLAGGYNEQFF.

The chain is built from TRBV2 and TRBJ1-2, with D hard to call. Germline loops: CDR1 SNHLY, CDR2 FYNNEI. The CDR3 runs 14 residues. V lost 3 bases and J 4 bases, leaving 12 bases between the germline ends. CDR3 in DNA: TGTGCCAGCAGTGATAGTACCCCTCTCTATGGCTACACCTTC. Its protein product is CASSDSTPLYGYTF.

This clone appeared once. The rearrangement uses TRBV18 and TRBJ1-4; 8 bases agree with TRBD1. CDR3 length: 15 residues. Germline V CDR1 and CDR2: KGHSH, LQKENI. V was pared by 4 bases and J by 6 bases, with 7 bases of the junction left unmatched. The CDR3 DNA reads as TGTGCCAGCTCACAAACAGGGGGATTTGATGAAAAACTGTTTTTT. Translation: CASSQTGGFDEKLFF.

This clone has just one count. This rearrangement joins TRBV19 to TRBJ1-1, with 9 bases matching TRBD1. The V and J ends lost 4 bases and 5 bases, in that order; junction bases with no gene match: 14. This CDR3 is 17 amino acids long. Germline CDR1 reads LNHDA; CDR2 reads SQIVND (reference sequence). The CDR3, as DNA: TGTGCCAGTAGTAGCCCCCCCGGGACAGGGCCCGGAACTGAAGCTTTCTTT. Translating it yields CASSSPPGTGPGTEAFF.

The chain is built from TRBV4-1 and TRBJ2-5, with TRBD2 matching over 11 bases. Germline assignment: CDR1 MGHRA and CDR2 YSYEKL. CDR3 length: 16 residues. The J segment lost 0 bases and the V segment lost 4 bases, leaving 4 bases of the junction unmatched. CDR3 sequence: CASSRYSGGDQETQYF. The CDR3 region has the DNA TGCGCCAGCAGCCGATATAGCGGGGGGGACCAAGAGACCCAGTACTTC.

As concerns this clone: A junction boundary mismatches the germline segment, possibly from a read error. This sequence joins TRBV7-7 and TRBJ2-1, with TRBD2 identical over 9 bases. The length of the CDR3 is 15 residues. Germline CDR1 SSHAT, CDR2 FNYEAQ (reference sequence). The CDR3 DNA is TGTGCTAGCAGCTTAGAGGCGGGGGGGTACAATGAGCAGTTCTTC. This encodes CASSLEAGGYNEQFF.

This clone was recorded a few times. V gene TRBV28 combines with J gene TRBJ2-7; D not certain. Trimming took 0 bases from V and 2 from J, leaving 5 bases between them. CDR1 is MDHEN and CDR2 is SYDVKM in the germline V gene. This CDR3 is built from 13 residues. Here the CDR3 reads CASSLWQAYEQYF. In nucleotides, the CDR3 is TGTGCCAGCAGTTTATGGCAGGCCTACGAGCAGTACTTC.

This clone was picked up one time. The V gene is TRBV4-3, the J gene TRBJ2-2, with 7 bases fitting TRBD1. Unmatched junction bases numbered 2, after V lost 0 bases and J lost 4 bases. CDR3 size: 15 residues. Germline CDR1 reads LGHNA; CDR2 reads YSLEER. The CDR3 loop is CASSQETGFTGELFF. CDR3 in DNA: TGCGCCAGCAGCCAAGAGACAGGGTTCACCGGGGAGCTGTTTTTT.

As regards this clone: The same CDR3 also results from other DNA sequences found in this sample. This sequence joins TRBV9 and TRBJ2-1; D is unresolved. The length of the CDR3 is 13 residues. V gave up 0 bases and J gave up 6 bases, with 7 bases separating them. Germline V lookup: CDR1 SGDLS, CDR2 YYNGEE. CDR3 loop: CASSVAPSNEQFF. The CDR3 coding sequence is TGTGCCAGCAGCGTAGCTCCTAGCAATGAGCAGTTCTTC. Filled out from reference TRBV9 and TRBJ2-1, the complete variable domain reads DSGVTQTPKHLITATGQRVTLRCSPRSGDLSVYWYQQSLDQGLQFLIQYYNGEERAKGNILERFSAQQFPDLHSELNLSSLELGDSALYFCASSVAPSNEQFFGPGTRLTVL.

V is TRBV18 and J is TRBJ1-1; D is undetermined. Trimming took off 4 bases at V and 4 bases at J, with 16 bases between the two ends. Germline loops: CDR1 KGHSH, CDR2 LQKENI. CDR3 length: 15 amino acids. This CDR3 reads CASSQVSGFFTEAFF. The CDR3 DNA is TGTGCCAGCTCACAGGTCTCGGGTTTTTTCACTGAAGCTTTCTTT.

This sequence joins TRBV19 and TRBJ1-5, with D tentatively TRBD1 (6 bases). V lost 7 bases and J lost 4, with 17 bases in between. The CDR3 sequence is 15 residues long. Germline V lookup: CDR1 LNHDA, CDR2 SQIVND (reference sequence). Here the CDR3 DNA reads TGTGCCAGTACCGGGACACCTTTTTGGAATCAGCCCCAGCATTTT. Translated: CASTGTPFWNQPQHF.

The gene calls are TRBV5-1 and TRBJ2-5, with TRBD1 as a possible D gene (6 bases). The CDR3 has 14 residues. The V end lost 4 bases, the J end lost 1 base, and 11 bases lay between the germline ends. CDR1 is SGHRS and CDR2 is YFSETQ in the germline V gene. CDR3 protein: CASSGQGTQETQYF. The DNA of the CDR3 is TGCGCCAGCAGCGGGCAGGGGACCCAAGAGACCCAGTACTTC. Complete variable domain (other parts from reference TRBV5-1 and TRBJ2-5): KAGVTQTPRYLIKTRGQQVTLSCSPISGHRSVSWYQQTPGQGLQFLFEYFSETQRNKGNFPGRFSGRQFSNSRSEMNVSTLELGDSALYLCASSGQGTQETQYFGPGTRLLVL.